A selection of T cell receptor beta chains follows, all from one sample in a study of radiation and T cells in renal cell carcinoma. The assay was immunoSEQ multiplex PCR, and TCRdb's table has in-frame clones only and misses some. The data hold around 94,000 clones, with less than 90% observed a single time. The source material was blood, sampled from a patient whose treatment included radiotherapy and nephrectomy. The receptors derive from a man aged 45-60 years with renal cell carcinoma. Both conserved end residues are part of each CDR3. The D gene is left open where the match is weak. A clone size is listed for some rows: how often the clone was seen (once, few, many), or a class if it is expanded.

TRBD1 TRBJ2-7 - TRBV5-1 TGCGCCAGCAGCTTGGCGTCCTCGGGACAGCCAGCCTACGAGCAGTACTTC CASSLASSGQPAYEQYF
- TRBJ1-2 once TRBV5-1 TGCGCCAGCAGCTTGGCCGTAACAGTTTATGGCTACACCTTC CASSLAVTVYGYTF
TRBD2 TRBJ2-5 - TRBV11-2 TGTGCCAGCAGCTGGGGACTAGCGGGAGCAGAGACCCAGTACTTC CASSWGLAGAETQYF
- TRBJ2-3 - TRBV5-1 TGCGCCAGCAGCTCGCAGGGGACACTCACAGATACGCAGTATTTT CASSSQGTLTDTQYF
- TRBJ2-3 - TRBV7-2 TGTGCCAGCAGCCCCCCCGGAAGAGAGACGCAGTATTTT CASSPPGRETQYF
- TRBJ1-5 - TRBV19 TGTGCCAGTAGTATATTAGGGCCGAGCAATCAGCCCCAGCATTTT CASSILGPSNQPQHF
TRBD2 TRBJ2-2 - TRBV5-1 TGCGCCAGCAGCGAAAAAAGCGGGATTACCGGGGAGCTGTTTTTT CASSEKSGITGELFF
TRBD1 TRBJ2-1 many TRBV11-2 TGTGCCAGCAGCTTCCGGACAGGCGAGCAGTTCTTC CASSFRTGEQFF
- TRBJ2-5 - TRBV6-1 TGTGCCAGCAGCGGGGACCAAGAGACCCAGTACTTC CASSGDQETQYF
TRBD2 TRBJ2-1 - TRBV10-1 TGCGCCAGCAGTGTGGGCGGGAGTCTCTACAATGAGCAGTTCTTC CASSVGGSLYNEQFF
- TRBJ1-4 - TRBV5-1 TGCGCCAGCAGCTTGGCCCCCGGAGGGGTGGACGAAAAACTGTTTTTT CASSLAPGGVDEKLFF
- TRBJ1-1 few TRBV5-1 TGCGCCAGCAGCCAGAACAGGGCCGGCACTGAAGCTTTCTTT CASSQNRAGTEAFF
- TRBJ1-4 - TRBV6-5 TGTGCCAGCAGGTCTAACACAGCAACTAATGAAAAACTGTTTTTT CASRSNTATNEKLFF
- TRBJ1-4 - TRBV19 TGTGCCAGTAGTATAGCCCAGGGAGAAAATGAAAAACTGTTTTTT CASSIAQGENEKLFF
TRBD1 TRBJ2-2 - TRBV27 TGTGCCAGCACCCGGACAGGGGGCCTAATGGGCACCGGGGAGCTGTTTTTT CASTRTGGLMGTGELFF
- TRBJ1-1 - TRBV6-1 TGTGCCAGCAGGAAGACAGTGAACACTGAAGCTTTCTTT CASRKTVNTEAFF
- TRBJ2-3 - TRBV7-2 TGTGCCAGCAGCCAGACAGATACGCAGTATTTT CASSQTDTQYF
- TRBJ1-1 - TRBV7-3 TGTGCCAGCAGCTTAAACCAGGGAAACACTGAAGCTTTCTTT CASSLNQGNTEAFF
- TRBJ2-1 - TRBV7-3 TGTGCCAGCAGCTCCATGGACGGGGGATCCTACAATGAGCAGTTCTTC CASSSMDGGSYNEQFF
- TRBJ2-5 - TRBV29-1 TGCAGCGTTGATCTACGGGGGACAGAGACCCAGTACTTC CSVDLRGTETQYF
- TRBJ2-3 - TRBV18 TGTGCCAGCTCACCACTTGGGGTTCCTACGCAGTATTTT CASSPLGVPTQYF
- TRBJ2-7 - TRBV6-1 TGTGCCAGCAGTGAACAGGCGAACTCCTACGAGCAGTACTTC CASSEQANSYEQYF
TRBD1 TRBJ2-7 - TRBV29-1 TGCAGCGTCGATACTGGGACAGCTCACGAGCAGTACTTC CSVDTGTAHEQYF
TRBD2 TRBJ2-5 - TRBV9 TGTGCCAGCTCCCCGGGAGGGGGGGCCGGTCAAGAGACCCAGTACTTC CASSPGGGAGQETQYF
- TRBJ1-1 - TRBV14 TGTGCCAGCAGCGGAAGAGGGGGGGGGACTGAAGCTTTCTTT CASSGRGGGTEAFF
- TRBJ1-4 once TRBV5-1 TGCGCCAGCAGCTTGGGGGTTTACATGACTAATGAAAAACTGTTTTTT CASSLGVYMTNEKLFF
- TRBJ1-2 - TRBV5-1 TGCGCCAGCAGCTTGGACAGGTATGGCTACACCTTC CASSLDRYGYTF
- TRBJ2-1 - TRBV5-1 TGCGCCAGCAGCTTGGCAGACAGTTTATACAATGAGCAGTTCTTC CASSLADSLYNEQFF
TRBD1 TRBJ2-1 - TRBV25-1 TGTGCCAGCAGACGCCGGGACAGGGGGATCGATGAGCAGTTCTTC CASRRRDRGIDEQFF
- TRBJ1-3 - TRBV6-1 TGTGCCAGCAGCGAAGGACGGAGCTCTGGAAACACCATATATTTT CASSEGRSSGNTIYF
- TRBJ1-3 few TRBV28 TGTGCCAGCAGTTTGGGCGCCTTATCTGGAAACACCATATATTTT CASSLGALSGNTIYF
- TRBJ1-1 few TRBV4-2 TGTGCCAGCAGCCATTTGGCCGAGGCTGAAGCTTTCTTT CASSHLAEAEAFF
- TRBJ2-7 many TRBV5-1 TGTGCCAGCAGCGTGAATTATGTCGAGCAGTACTTC CASSVNYVEQYF
- TRBJ2-7 - TRBV6-5 TGTGCCAGCTGGCGGATCCCCTACGAGCAGTACTTC CASWRIPYEQYF
- TRBJ2-7 - TRBV6-1 TGTGCCAGCAGTGAAGAAGGTGAGATCTACGAGCAGTACTTC CASSEEGEIYEQYF
- TRBJ2-5 - TRBV21-1 TGTGCCAGCAGCAAAGGTATCCAAGAGACCCAGTACTTC CASSKGIQETQYF
- TRBJ2-3 - TRBV27 TGTGCCAGTAGTTCGTCAGATACGCAGTATTTT CASSSSDTQYF
- TRBJ2-7 once TRBV19 TGTGCCACTCAGGACAGTGTGGGCTACGAGCAGTACTTC CATQDSVGYEQYF
TRBD1 TRBJ2-3 - TRBV27 TGTGCCAGCAGGCCGGGACAGGGATTCAACACAGATACGCAGTATTTT CASRPGQGFNTDTQYF
- TRBJ2-7 - TRBV2 TGTGCCAGATTACTAGCTTTCGCCTACGAGCAGTACTTC CARLLAFAYEQYF
TRBD1 TRBJ2-7 - TRBV6-1 TGTGCCAGCAGCGACGGGGGACAGGGGGCGAACGAGCAGTACTTC CASSDGGQGANEQYF
TRBD2 TRBJ2-5 - TRBV11-1 TGTGCCAGCAGCTTTGCGGGGGGGGCTGAGACCCAGTACTTC CASSFAGGAETQYF
TRBD2 TRBJ2-6 - TRBV19 TGTGCCAGTAGTCCTAGCGGGGGCTCCTCTGGGGCCAACGTCCTGACTTTC CASSPSGGSSGANVLTF
- TRBJ2-6 - TRBV5-4 TGTGCCAGCAGCCCACTCGTCGGGGCCAACGTCCTGACTTTC CASSPLVGANVLTF
- TRBJ1-2 - TRBV9 TGTGCCAGCAGCGTAGGCAGGGTGGAGAACTATGGCTACACCTTC CASSVGRVENYGYTF
- TRBJ2-7 - TRBV6-1 TGTGCCAGCGGGCGCCAGTCCTACGAGCAGTACTTC CASGRQSYEQYF
- TRBJ1-4 - TRBV7-8 TGTGCCAGCAGCTTAGCTGGCAGCCGTAATGAAAAACTGTTTTTT CASSLAGSRNEKLFF
TRBD1 TRBJ1-2 - TRBV5-1 TGCGCCAGCAACGTGGGGGGACAGGGGAACTATGGCTACACCTTC CASNVGGQGNYGYTF
- TRBJ1-1 - TRBV19 TGTGCCAGTAGTATTGGGGTCATGAACACTGAAGCTTTCTTT CASSIGVMNTEAFF
- TRBJ2-7 - TRBV29-1 TGCAGCGCCCGACCACTTGGGGGGGGCGAGGAGCAGTACTTC CSARPLGGGEEQYF
- TRBJ2-6 - TRBV7-3 TGTGCCAGCAGCTTTACGGGGCCTGGGGCCAACGTCCTGACTTTC CASSFTGPGANVLTF